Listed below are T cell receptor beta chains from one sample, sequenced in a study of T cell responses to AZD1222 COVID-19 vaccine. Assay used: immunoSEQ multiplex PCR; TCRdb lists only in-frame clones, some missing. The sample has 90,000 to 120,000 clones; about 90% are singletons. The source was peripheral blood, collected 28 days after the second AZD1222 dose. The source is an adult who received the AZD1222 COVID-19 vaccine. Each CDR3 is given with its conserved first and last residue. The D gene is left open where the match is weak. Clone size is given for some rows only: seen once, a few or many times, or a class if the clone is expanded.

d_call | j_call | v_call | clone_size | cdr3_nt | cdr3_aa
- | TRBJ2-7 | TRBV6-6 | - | TGTGCCAGCAGTTATGAGCCCTACTCCTACGAGCAGTACTTC | CASSYEPYSYEQYF
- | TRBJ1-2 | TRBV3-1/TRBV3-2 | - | TGTGCCAGCAGCCAAGTAGGAGGGGCTTATGGCTACACCTTC | CASSQVGGAYGYTF
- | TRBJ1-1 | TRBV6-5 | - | TGTGCCAGCAGTCCAACAGGGAACACTGAAGCTTTCTTT | CASSPTGNTEAFF
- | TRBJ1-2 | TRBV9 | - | TGTGCCAGCAGCGTAGTAGGTACAGGAGGCTACACCTTC | CASSVVGTGGYTF
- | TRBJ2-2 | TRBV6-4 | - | TGTGCCAGCAGTTTCGACTGGCCGAACACCGGGGAGCTGTTTTTT | CASSFDWPNTGELFF
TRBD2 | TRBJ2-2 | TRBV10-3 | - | TGTGCCATCAGTGTAGGTAGCGGGACAAACACCGGGGAGCTGTTTTTT | CAISVGSGTNTGELFF
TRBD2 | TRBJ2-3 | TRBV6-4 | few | TGTGCCAGCAGTGACATAGCGGGAGGGCCAGATACGCAGTATTTT | CASSDIAGGPDTQYF
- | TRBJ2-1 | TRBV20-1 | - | TGCAGTGCTAGTCGAGCTGGGACGGACTACAATGAGCAGTTCTTC | CSASRAGTDYNEQFF
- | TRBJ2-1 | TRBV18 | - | TGTGCCAGCTCACCAGGAGGTAACTCCTACAATGAGCAGTTCTTC | CASSPGGNSYNEQFF
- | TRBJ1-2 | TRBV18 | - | TGTGCCAGCTCCCCTACAGGGAACGGCTACACCTTC | CASSPTGNGYTF
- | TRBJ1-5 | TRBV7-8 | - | TGTGCCAGCAGCTTAAGGAGGGCCTATAGCAATCAGCCCCAGCATTTT | CASSLRRAYSNQPQHF
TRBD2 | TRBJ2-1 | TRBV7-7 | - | TGTGCTAGCAGCTTAAGGGCTGGCGGGAGCTCTAATGAGCAGTTCTTC | CASSLRAGGSSNEQFF
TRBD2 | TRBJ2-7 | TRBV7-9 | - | TGTGCCAGCAGCACTCTAGCGGGAGGAGGGTACGAGCAGTACTTC | CASSTLAGGGYEQYF
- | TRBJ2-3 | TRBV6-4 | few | TGTGCCAGCAGTGAGGGGGAGGAGGGGGATACGCAGTATTTT | CASSEGEEGDTQYF
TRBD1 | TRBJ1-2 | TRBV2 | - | TGTGCCAGCAGTGGACAGGGGGCGCGCACGGTAGATGGCTACACCTTC | CASSGQGARTVDGYTF
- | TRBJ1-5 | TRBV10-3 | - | TGTGCCATCAGTGGGGGGGCAGACCAGCCCCAGCATTTT | CAISGGADQPQHF
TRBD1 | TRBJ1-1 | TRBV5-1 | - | TGCGCCAGCCAGCTTACTACAGGGGGCGCTTACACTGAAGCTTTCTTT | CASQLTTGGAYTEAFF
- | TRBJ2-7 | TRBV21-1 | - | TGTGCCAGCAGCAAAGAGCTGGCTACTAGCGGGCTCAACGAGCAGTACTTC | CASSKELATSGLNEQYF
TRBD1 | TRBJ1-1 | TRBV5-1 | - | TGCGCCAGCAGCTTTGAGGGGGCAAGAGGGACTGAAGCTTTCTTT | CASSFEGARGTEAFF
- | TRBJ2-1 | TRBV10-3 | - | TGTGCCATCAGTGAGTCGATGTGGGGGGCCGGTAATGAGCAGTTCTTC | CAISESMWGAGNEQFF
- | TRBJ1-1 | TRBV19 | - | TGTGCCAGTAGTATAGATCATGGATACAGAAGTTACACTGAAGCTTTCTTT | CASSIDHGYRSYTEAFF
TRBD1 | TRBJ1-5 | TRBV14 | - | TGTGCCAGCAGCCACCACAGGGGAGAACCTTATAGCAATCAGCCCCAGCATTTT | CASSHHRGEPYSNQPQHF
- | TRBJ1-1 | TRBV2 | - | TGTGCCAGCAGTGAGATGGGGGCTGGGAGCACTGAAGCTTTCTTT | CASSEMGAGSTEAFF
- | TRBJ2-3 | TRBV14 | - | TGTGCCAGCAGCCGCGTGTTTTTTGAGTCAGATACGCAGTATTTT | CASSRVFFESDTQYF
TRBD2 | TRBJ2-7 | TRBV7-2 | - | TGTGCCAGCAGCCAACTAGCGGGAGGGCTCCAGCAGTACTTC | CASSQLAGGLQQYF
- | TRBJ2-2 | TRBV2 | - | TGTGCCAGCAGTGTGATCGCGGGGGCCGCCGGGGAGCTGTTTTTT | CASSVIAGAAGELFF
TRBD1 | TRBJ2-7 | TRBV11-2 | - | TGTGCCAGCAGTTGGGACAGGGGAGTTTACGAGCAGTACTTC | CASSWDRGVYEQYF
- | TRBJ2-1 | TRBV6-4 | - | TGTGCCAGCAGCTTCCAGGGGAACTCCTACAATGAGCAGTTCTTC | CASSFQGNSYNEQFF
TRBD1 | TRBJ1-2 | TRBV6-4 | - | TGTGCCAGCAGGGCCTTACAGGGGTCGAAGGCTATTGGCTACACCTTC | CASRALQGSKAIGYTF
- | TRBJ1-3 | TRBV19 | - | TGTGCTACCCAGGGCCGCTCTGGAAACACCATATATTTT | CATQGRSGNTIYF
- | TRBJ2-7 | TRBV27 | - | TGTGCCAGCAGTTCGAGGGGCTACGAGCAGTACTTC | CASSSRGYEQYF
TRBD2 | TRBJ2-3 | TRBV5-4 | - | TGTGCCAGCAGAACACTAGCGGGAGGATCAGATACGCAGTATTTT | CASRTLAGGSDTQYF
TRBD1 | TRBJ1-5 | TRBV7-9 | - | TGTGCCAGCAGCTTGCAACAGGGGCCGGAGCAGCCCCAGCATTTT | CASSLQQGPEQPQHF
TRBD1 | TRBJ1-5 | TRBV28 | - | TGTGCCAGCAGTTTAATGGGACAGGTCAATCAGCCCCAGCATTTT | CASSLMGQVNQPQHF
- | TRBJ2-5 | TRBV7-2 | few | TGTGCCAGCACCCATCCCTATATTAGCGTACAGACCCAGTACTTC | CASTHPYISVQTQYF
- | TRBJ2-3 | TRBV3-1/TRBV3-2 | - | TGTGCCAGCGCGGAGCCCCTTGGAGATACGCAGTATTTT | CASAEPLGDTQYF
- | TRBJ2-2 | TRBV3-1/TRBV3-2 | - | TGTGCCAGCAGCCAATTAAACACCGGGGAGCTGTTTTTT | CASSQLNTGELFF
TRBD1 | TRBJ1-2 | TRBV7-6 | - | TGTGCCAGCAGCGAGACCCCCGGGACAGGGGGCAGAAACTATGGCTACACCTTC | CASSETPGTGGRNYGYTF
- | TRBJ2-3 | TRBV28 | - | TGTGCCAGCAGTTCGACCACAGGAGCAGATACGCAGTATTTT | CASSSTTGADTQYF
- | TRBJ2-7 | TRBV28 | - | TGTGCCAGCAGGCCGCCGGGAAACTACGAGCAGTACTTC | CASRPPGNYEQYF
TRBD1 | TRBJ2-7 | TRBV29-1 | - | TGCAGCGTTGACAGGGGGAGAGGTTCCTACGAGCAGTACTTC | CSVDRGRGSYEQYF
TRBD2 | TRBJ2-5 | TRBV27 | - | TGTGCCAGCAAAACAACTAGCGGCCAAGAGACCCAGTACTTC | CASKTTSGQETQYF
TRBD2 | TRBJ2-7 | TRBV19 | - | TGTGCCAGTAGGGGACTAGCGACCTACGAGCAGTACTTC | CASRGLATYEQYF
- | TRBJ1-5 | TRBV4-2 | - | TGTGCCAGCAGCCAAGATGATGAGCAGCCCCAGCATTTT | CASSQDDEQPQHF
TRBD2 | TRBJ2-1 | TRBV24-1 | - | TGTGCCACCAGTGTTAGCGGGAGGGCTGCTGAGCAGTTCTTC | CATSVSGRAAEQFF
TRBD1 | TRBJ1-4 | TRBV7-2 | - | TGTGCCAGCAGCCCCGGGACAGGGTATTCTGATGAAAAACTGTTTTTT | CASSPGTGYSDEKLFF
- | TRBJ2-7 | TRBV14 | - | TGTGCCAGCAGCCAGAGATACGGACAGGAGGGTTTCTACGAGCAGTACTTC | CASSQRYGQEGFYEQYF
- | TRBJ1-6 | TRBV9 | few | TGTGCCAGCAGCGTAGGACCTGGCCCCCATAATTCACCCCTCCACTTT | CASSVGPGPHNSPLHF
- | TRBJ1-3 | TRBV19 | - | TGTGCCAGTAGAGATACTTTCTCTGGAAACACCATATATTTT | CASRDTFSGNTIYF
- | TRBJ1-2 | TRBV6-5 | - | TGTGCCAGCGGATCGGGGAACGATGGCTACACCTTC | CASGSGNDGYTF